The 26 T cell receptor beta chains below were found in one sample sequenced in a study of patients and donors after allogeneic stem cell transplantation. TCRdb processed the RT-PCR reads anew with MiXCR; each CDR3 protein has one entry. This table has 400,000 to 450,000 distinct CDR3 sequences, approximately 16% appearing once. Sequencing input: blood, either unsorted or a sorted T cell fraction (not recorded which). Every receptor here comes from a human donor who was either an allogeneic HSCT recipient or a stem cell or donor lymphocyte infusion donor (not recorded which). It is not recorded whose cells these are; they may come from a transplant donor.

This chain links TRBV7-9 with TRBJ2-7, with TRBD1 matching 10 bases. With V trimmed by 6 bases and J by 0 bases, 5 bases remained unmatched. The CDR3 length is 15 residues. The germline CDR1 and CDR2 sequences are SEHNR and FQNEAQ (reference sequence). The CDR3 nucleotides read TGTGCCAGCAGGGGGGGACAGGGGATCTCCTACGAGCAGTACTTC. Translated, it gives CASRGGQGISYEQYF. Supplemented by reference TRBV7-9 and TRBJ2-7, the full variable domain reads DTGVSQNPRHKITKRGQNVTFRCDPISEHNRLYWYRQTLGQGPEFLTYFQNEAQLEKSRLLSDRFSAERPKGSFSTLEIQRTEQGDSAMYLCASRGGQGISYEQYFGPGTRLTVT.

The chain links TRBV7-9 to TRBJ2-7; D is perhaps TRBD2 (5 bases). The CDR3 is 13 residues long. Germline CDR1 and CDR2: SEHNR and FQNEAQ (reference sequence). V shed 2 bases and J shed 9 bases, with 14 bases lying between them. In DNA, the CDR3 is TGTGCCAGCAGCTTAACCATCGGAGGCCCGCAGTACTTC. As protein: CASSLTIGGPQYF.

This clonotype showed up just a few times. V gene TRBV5-1 combines with J gene TRBJ1-1, with D possibly being TRBD1 (6 bases). Deletions cut 5 bases from V and 2 bases from J, with 13 bases between. The CDR3 consists of 14 residues. CDR1 and CDR2 from the germline V gene are SGHRS and YFSETQ. CDR3 loop: CASRNQGLNTEAFF. Written as DNA, the CDR3 is TGCGCCAGCAGGAACCAGGGGCTCAACACTGAAGCTTTCTTT.

In its sample, this clonotype was seen many times. The chain uses TRBV6-5 and TRBJ1-1; TRBD1 aligns across 7 bases. Germline V lookup: CDR1 MNHEY, CDR2 SVGAGI. Trimming at V came to 4 bases and at J to 9 bases, leaving 5 bases not matched to a gene. The CDR3 contains 12 residues. Written as DNA, the CDR3 is TGTGCCAGCAGTTCCCTGGACAGGAAAGCTTTCTTT. The encoded protein is CASSSLDRKAFF.

The rearrangement links TRBV5-1 to TRBJ1-1; weak D call: TRBD1 (6 bases). Germline V gene sequence: CDR1 SGHRS, CDR2 YFSETQ. CDR3 length: 14 residues. Trimming shortened V by 6 bases and J by 0 bases, and 12 bases separated the two germline ends. DNA of the CDR3: TGCGCCAGCAACAGGGAGGCATTGAACACTGAAGCTTTCTTT. It codes for CASNREALNTEAFF. Based on the CDR3 plus reference TRBV5-1 and TRBJ1-1, the full variable domain is KAGVTQTPRYLIKTRGQQVTLSCSPISGHRSVSWYQQTPGQGLQFLFEYFSETQRNKGNFPGRFSGRQFSNSRSEMNVSTLELGDSALYLCASNREALNTEAFFGQGTRLTVV.

The chain joins TRBV12-3 or TRBV12-4 to TRBJ1-5; 7 nucleotides line up with TRBD1. The CDR3 is 18 residues long. Trimming removed 0 bases from V and 3 bases from J; junction bases left unmatched: 11. The CDR3, as DNA: TGTGCCAGCAGTTTAGCGCGTTCTGGCAGGGGGGACAATCAGCCCCAGCATTTT. Translation: CASSLARSGRGDNQPQHF.

This clonotype was counted a few times. DNA for the CDR3: TGTGCCAGCAGCCCCCATGGCGGGCCAGAGACCCAGTACTTC. This encodes CASSPHGGPETQYF. V usage is TRBV7-9 and J usage is TRBJ2-5; D is possibly TRBD2 (5 bases). There are 14 residues in the CDR3. Germline CDR1 and CDR2: SEHNR and FQNEAQ (reference sequence). V lost 5 bases and J 4 bases, leaving 14 bases between the germline ends.

The table lists this clonotype with a few counts. V is TRBV10-3 and J is TRBJ1-5; 10 positions agree with TRBD1. This CDR3 comprises 19 residues. Germline V CDR1 and CDR2: ENHRY, SYGVKD. V was pared by 3 bases and J by 2 bases, with 13 bases of the junction left unmatched. CDR3 bases: TGTGCCATCAGTGACGGAAAGAGACAGGGGGCGCCGGGCAATCAGCCCCAGCATTTT. Translating gives CAISDGKRQGAPGNQPQHF.

This clonotype was recorded many times. The CDR3 region is CASFRQGEYEQYF. The DNA for the CDR3 is TGTGCCAGCTTCCGGCAGGGGGAATACGAGCAGTACTTC. This chain links TRBV27 with TRBJ2-7, with TRBD1 matching over 7 bases. J lost 4 bases, V lost 8 bases, and 8 bases had no gene match. The CDR3 extends over 13 amino acids. Germline CDR1 reads MNHEY; CDR2 reads SMNVEV (reference sequence).

This clonotype was observed a few times. The chain links TRBV5-1 to TRBJ2-3; possibly TRBD2 for D (6 bases). Germline V gene sequence: CDR1 SGHRS, CDR2 YFSETQ. CDR3 length: 14 residues. With 3 bases removed from V and 2 bases from J, the gap between germline ends came to 10 bases. CDR3 coding DNA: TGCGCCAGCAGCTCGGACTATTACACAGATACGCAGTATTTT. Its translation is CASSSDYYTDTQYF. Based on the CDR3 plus reference TRBV5-1 and TRBJ2-3, the full variable domain is KAGVTQTPRYLIKTRGQQVTLSCSPISGHRSVSWYQQTPGQGLQFLFEYFSETQRNKGNFPGRFSGRQFSNSRSEMNVSTLELGDSALYLCASSSDYYTDTQYFGPGTRLTVL.

This clonotype came up a few times. A read error may produce the germline difference seen at one junction end. V is TRBV19 and J is TRBJ2-7; D gene unclear. Germline V lookup: CDR1 LNHDA, CDR2 SQIVND (reference sequence). CDR3 length: 13 amino acids. This chain's CDR3 is CASSIWGSSEQYF. CDR3 DNA sequence: TGTGCCAGTAGTATTTGGGGATCCTCCGAGCAGTACTTC. Full variable domain (outside the CDR3, taken from reference TRBV19 and TRBJ2-7): DGGITQSPKYLFRKEGQNVTLSCEQNLNHDAMYWYRQDPGQGLRLIYYSQIVNDFQKGDIAEGYSVSREKKESFPLTVTSAQKNPTAFYLCASSIWGSSEQYFGPGTRLTVT.

The chain joins TRBV19 to TRBJ2-1, with TRBD1 matching 9 bases. This CDR3 comprises 13 residues. The V gene's germline CDR1 is LNHDA and CDR2 SQIVND (reference sequence). With 6 bases clipped from V and 9 bases from J, the junction kept 6 bases outside the gene matches. CDR3 protein: CASSPGTGIEQFF. CDR3 sequence (DNA): TGTGCCAGTAGCCCCGGGACAGGGATTGAGCAGTTCTTC.

The V gene is TRBV12-3 or TRBV12-4, the J gene TRBJ2-1, with D possibly matching TRBD2 (6 bases). Trimming shortened V by 5 bases and J by 10 bases, and 18 bases separated the two germline ends. The CDR3 has 14 residues. Here the CDR3 DNA reads TGTGCCAGCAGTATACAATCGGGGGTACAGGAGCAGTTCTTC. Amino acid sequence: CASSIQSGVQEQFF.

This clonotype was counted between two and nine times. This CDR3 is CSVERSLQETQYF. CDR3 coding DNA: TGCAGCGTTGAACGTTCTCTCCAAGAGACCCAGTACTTC. The chain uses TRBV29-1 and TRBJ2-5; D call uncertain. V lost 2 bases and J 1 base, leaving 8 bases between the germline ends. The germline gives CDR1 SQVTM, CDR2 ANQGSEA. CDR3 length equals 13 residues.

The V and J genes are TRBV3-1 and TRBJ2-4, with D unresolved. The length of the CDR3 is 12 residues. CDR1 LGHDT and CDR2 YNNKEL come from the germline V gene (reference sequence). The V and J ends lost 1 base and 10 bases respectively, with 8 bases between them. CDR3 in amino acids: CASSQAPDIQYF. The CDR3 DNA reads as TGTGCCAGCAGCCAAGCCCCGGATATTCAGTACTTC.

There are many counts of this clonotype. The chain carries TRBV12-3 or TRBV12-4 and TRBJ2-2, with D unresolved. The ends were cut back, 6 bases at V and 0 bases at J, with 5 bases in the middle. This CDR3 contains 13 residues. Here the CDR3 DNA reads TGTGCCAGCAGGCGCCCGAACACCGGGGAGCTGTTTTTT. This sequence encodes CASRRPNTGELFF.

In this sample, this clonotype turned up a few times. The chain has TRBV28 and TRBJ2-6; 8 nucleotides line up with TRBD2. Germline assignment: CDR1 MDHEN and CDR2 SYDVKM. Trimming at V came to 6 bases and at J to 2 bases, leaving 3 bases not matched to a gene. This CDR3 region has 15 residues. CDR3 sequence: CASSLLAAGANVLTF. DNA of the CDR3: TGTGCCAGCAGCCTACTAGCGGCTGGGGCCAACGTCCTGACTTTC.

The chain employs TRBV20-1 and TRBJ2-3; 11 bases align to TRBD2. The CDR3 sequence is 15 residues long. Germline CDR1 and CDR2: DFQATT and SNEGSKA (reference sequence). V lost 3 bases, J lost 6 bases, and 8 bases stayed unmatched. CDR3 amino acids: CSARKTSGSRDTQYF. CDR3 coding DNA: TGCAGTGCTAGGAAAACTAGCGGGAGTCGCGATACGCAGTATTTT.

The chain is built from TRBV7-8 and TRBJ2-7; D unclear. Germline loops: CDR1 SGHVS, CDR2 FQNEAQ. The CDR3 loop spans 14 amino acids. V shed 5 bases and J shed 4 bases, with 15 bases lying between them. The chain's CDR3 is CASSRNVGQYEQYF. The DNA of the CDR3 is TGTGCCAGCAGCCGGAACGTGGGCCAGTACGAGCAGTACTTC.

The chain is built from TRBV5-6 and TRBJ1-6, with TRBD1 matching over 7 bases. J was trimmed by 6 bases and V by 0 bases; bases with no gene match: 6. There are 16 residues in the CDR3. Looked up from germline, CDR1 is SGHDT and CDR2 is YYEEEE. The CDR3 loop reads CASSLGRGLGNSPLHF. CDR3 nucleotides: TGTGCCAGCAGCTTGGGGAGGGGGCTTGGTAATTCACCCCTCCACTTT.

The chain carries TRBV28 and TRBJ2-7; the match to TRBD1 covers 9 bases. V gave up 5 bases and J gave up 9 bases; unmatched junction bases: 11. The CDR3 has 14 amino acids. Looked up from germline, CDR1 is MDHEN and CDR2 is SYDVKM. CDR3 sequence: CASSPRTGGEGQYF. CDR3 bases: TGTGCCAGCAGTCCAAGAACAGGGGGCGAAGGGCAGTACTTC.

This clonotype was detected only once. The CDR3 DNA sequence: TGTGCCAGCAGCTTAGAAAGACAAGCCCGTGAAGCTTTCTTT. Translation: CASSLERQAREAFF. The J gene is TRBJ1-1, the V gene TRBV7-9; no definite D call. The V end lost 1 base, the J end lost 7 bases, and 13 bases lay between the germline ends. CDR3 length: 14 amino acids. Germline-derived CDR1 and CDR2 are SEHNR and FQNEAQ (reference sequence).

J is TRBJ2-5 and V is TRBV9; D remains ambiguous. This CDR3 is built from 15 residues. V was pared by 0 bases and J by 5 bases, with 14 bases between. CDR1 and CDR2 (germline): SGDLS, YYNGEE. The CDR3 DNA reads as TGTGCCAGCAGCGTAGTAGGCTCCGAAGGGGAGACCCAGTACTTC. Its translation: CASSVVGSEGETQYF.

V is TRBV27 and J is TRBJ2-1; 8 nucleotides match TRBD2. Germline trimming cut 5 bases from V and 2 bases from J; bases unmatched to any gene: 8. There are 16 residues in the CDR3. CDR1 and CDR2 from the germline V gene are MNHEY and SMNVEV (reference sequence). CDR3 sequence reads: CASSRGGLRPYNEQFF. CDR3 nucleotide sequence: TGTGCCAGCAGTCGGGGGGGGTTGCGTCCCTACAATGAGCAGTTCTTC.

This clonotype was detected many times. This chain connects TRBV14 to TRBJ2-1; D remains ambiguous. This CDR3 contains 12 residues. V lost 1 base, J lost 4 bases, and 2 bases lay in between. CDR1 and CDR2 from the germline V gene are SGHDN and FVKESK. CDR3 DNA: TGTGCCAGCAGCCAAGGGTACAATGAGCAGTTCTTC. It encodes CASSQGYNEQFF. The full variable domain, completed using reference TRBV14 and TRBJ2-1, is EAGVTQFPSHSVIEKGQTVTLRCDPISGHDNLYWYRRVMGKEIKFLLHFVKESKQDESGMPNNRFLAERTGGTYSTLKVQPAELEDSGVYFCASSQGYNEQFFGPGTRLTVL.

This clonotype was recorded a few times. The chain combines TRBV27 with TRBJ1-5; D unclear. This CDR3 spans 12 amino acids. Trimming stripped 8 bases from V and 5 bases from J, with 10 bases between. Germline assignment: CDR1 MNHEY and CDR2 SMNVEV (reference sequence). In DNA form, the CDR3 reads TGTGCCAGCGGTCGGTCTTATCAGCCCCAGCATTTT. This translates into CASGRSYQPQHF.